A single sample is the source of the 24 T cell receptor beta chains below, sequenced in a study of blood T cell repertoires in COVID-19. Generated by immunoSEQ multiplex PCR, the TCRdb table keeps only in-frame clones and is missing some. The sample holds about 110,000 clones; 80% to 85% are singletons and the top ten take about 4.5%. Sample: peripheral blood. All receptors derive from a man between 65 and 85 years old with acute or convalescent COVID-19.

This sequence joins TRBV5-8 and TRBJ1-4, with 10 bases fitting TRBD1. After removal of 1 base from V and 2 bases from J, the junction contained 5 bases not matched to a gene. This CDR3 is built from 17 residues. Germline CDR1 reads SGHTS; CDR2 reads YDEGEE. Here the CDR3 reads CASSLRQGAHTNEKLFF. CDR3 sequence (DNA): TGTGCCAGCAGCTTGAGACAGGGGGCGCACACTAATGAAAAACTGTTTTTT.

This clone showed up just a few times. The V gene is TRBV6-2 or TRBV6-3, the J gene TRBJ1-4; no clear D gene. This CDR3 region has 12 residues. The ends were cut back, 5 bases at V and 5 bases at J, with 6 bases in the middle. Germline V gene sequence: CDR1 MNHEY, CDR2 SVGEGT. The DNA for the CDR3 is TGTGCCAGCAGTAACCAGAATGAAAAACTGTTTTTT. Protein sequence: CASSNQNEKLFF.

V and J are TRBV11-3 and TRBJ2-3; D possibly corresponds to TRBD1 (6 bases). Trimming removed 5 bases at V and 3 bases at J, with 9 bases between. The CDR3 is 13 residues long. Germline loops: CDR1 SGHNT, CDR2 YENEEA. CDR3: CASSGTGTDTQYF. DNA for the CDR3: TGTGCCAGCAGCGGAACAGGGACAGATACGCAGTATTTT.

Here the CDR3 reads CASSGVRTEAFF. The CDR3, as DNA: TGTGCCAGCAGCGGTGTGAGAACTGAAGCTTTCTTT. The rearrangement uses TRBV11-3 and TRBJ1-1; D is ambiguous. V lost 5 bases, J lost 5 bases, and 9 bases lay in between. Germline CDR1 SGHNT, CDR2 YENEEA. The CDR3 extends over 12 amino acids.

The rearrangement uses TRBV10-3 and TRBJ2-1; tentative D call: TRBD2 (7 bases). Germline V gives CDR1 ENHRY, CDR2 SYGVKD. The CDR3 spans 12 residues. V shed 11 bases and J shed 10 bases, with 18 bases lying between them. In DNA form, the CDR3 reads TGTGCCGCTGGGGGCGGGCGGGAGGAGCAGTTCTTC. As protein: CAAGGGREEQFF.

CDR3 bases: TGTGCCAGCAGCTTACTGGGACAGGCAAACACCTACGAGCAGTACTTC. It yields the protein CASSLLGQANTYEQYF. This rearrangement joins TRBV5-6 to TRBJ2-7; 8 positions agree with TRBD1. CDR1 is SGHDT, CDR2 YYEEEE, per germline. Trimming took 2 bases from V and 2 from J; bases not matched to a gene: 9. CDR3 length: 16 amino acids.

V usage is TRBV19 and J usage is TRBJ1-1, with 7 bases fitting TRBD1. The CDR3 is 13 amino acids. V trimming: 10 bases; J trimming: 2 bases; junction bases outside the gene matches: 7. Germline CDR1 is LNHDA and CDR2 is SQIVND (reference sequence). This CDR3 reads CATRTGANTEAFF. DNA of the CDR3: TGTGCCACTAGGACAGGCGCCAACACTGAAGCTTTCTTT.

The chain employs TRBV20-1 and TRBJ2-3; D is possibly TRBD1 (5 bases). Germline assignment: CDR1 DFQATT and CDR2 SNEGSKA (reference sequence). Deletions cut 3 bases from V and 5 bases from J, with 9 bases between. The length of the CDR3 is 12 residues. The DNA for the CDR3 is TGCAGTGCTAGTTGGGGCCGAGATACGCAGTATTTT. Its translation is CSASWGRDTQYF.

J is TRBJ1-1 and V is TRBV6-4, with D perhaps matching TRBD1 (5 bases). With 5 bases removed from V and 2 bases from J, the gap between germline ends came to 9 bases. This CDR3 is 13 amino acids long. CDR1 is MRHNA and CDR2 is SNTAGT in the germline V gene. This chain's CDR3 is CASSHTGNTEAFF. Here the CDR3 DNA reads TGTGCCAGCAGTCACACAGGAAACACTGAAGCTTTCTTT.

This chain connects TRBV5-4 to TRBJ2-3, with 9 nucleotides matching TRBD1. Germline V gene sequence: CDR1 SGHNT, CDR2 YYREEE (reference sequence). J was trimmed by 4 bases and V by 8 bases; bases with no gene match: 11. The CDR3 runs to 15 residues. Here the CDR3 DNA reads TGTGCCAGTGTACTCCGGGACAGGGAATCAGATACGCAGTATTTT. Translated, it gives CASVLRDRESDTQYF.

This clone has just one count. This chain joins TRBV9 and TRBJ2-1; TRBD2 aligns across 14 bases. Looked up from germline, CDR1 is SGDLS and CDR2 is YYNGEE. The V segment lost 3 bases and the J segment 8 bases; nucleotides outside the gene matches: 7. There are 16 residues in the CDR3. The CDR3: CASSEGLAGVGYEQFF. The CDR3 bases are TGTGCCAGCAGCGAGGGACTAGCGGGGGTTGGCTATGAGCAGTTCTTC.

This sequence joins TRBV7-9 and TRBJ1-6; 7 bases match TRBD1. CDR3 length: 14 residues. J lost 6 bases, V lost 3 bases, and 2 bases had no gene match. CDR1 is SEHNR and CDR2 is FQNEAQ in the germline V gene (reference sequence). As DNA, the CDR3 is TGTGCCAGCAGCTTGGGACAGAGTAATTCACCCCTCCACTTT. Translation gives CASSLGQSNSPLHF. Full variable domain (rest looked up from reference TRBV7-9 and TRBJ1-6): DTGVSQNPRHKITKRGQNVTFRCDPISEHNRLYWYRQTLGQGPEFLTYFQNEAQLEKSRLLSDRFSAERPKGSFSTLEIQRTEQGDSAMYLCASSLGQSNSPLHFGNGTRLTVT.

V usage is TRBV7-8 and J usage is TRBJ1-5, with 7 nucleotides matching TRBD1. Germline trimming cut 1 base from V and 3 bases from J; bases unmatched to any gene: 9. Per the germline V gene, CDR1 is SGHVS and CDR2 is FQNEAQ. The CDR3 covers 17 residues. Here the CDR3 DNA reads TGTGCCAGCAGCTTAGGGACAGGAATTTTCGACAATCAGCCCCAGCATTTT. This encodes CASSLGTGIFDNQPQHF.

A remark on this clone: The identical CDR3 is also encoded by other nucleotide sequences in the sample. The CDR3 DNA follows: TGTGCCACCAGCAGAGACAGGGCTGGCGGCTACACCTTC. Its translation is CATSRDRAGGYTF. This chain uses TRBV15 with TRBJ1-2; D is perhaps TRBD1 (5 bases). V lost 0 bases to trimming and J lost 8 bases, with 10 bases between them. Germline V CDR1 and CDR2: LNHNV, YYDKDF (reference sequence). The CDR3 is 13 residues long.

The chain uses TRBV7-8 and TRBJ2-1; weak D call: TRBD2 (6 bases). CDR1 is SGHVS, CDR2 FQNEAQ, per germline. V lost 5 bases, J lost 0 bases, and 14 bases lay in between. There are 16 residues in the CDR3. The CDR3 region is CASSRLAGNSYNEQFF. CDR3 bases: TGTGCCAGCAGCAGGCTGGCGGGGAACTCCTACAATGAGCAGTTCTTC.

The chain employs TRBV6-5 and TRBJ1-2, with TRBD1 matching 7 bases. The CDR3 is 15 amino acids. Unmatched junction bases numbered 9, after V lost 4 bases and J lost 4 bases. The germline CDR1 and CDR2 sequences are MNHEY and SVGAGI. This chain's CDR3 is CASSSGTAGSYGYTF. CDR3 DNA sequence: TGTGCCAGCAGTTCCGGGACAGCCGGCTCCTATGGCTACACCTTC.

This chain joins TRBV11-2 and TRBJ2-7, with D possibly TRBD1 on 5 matching bases. V dropped 4 bases and J dropped 0 bases, with 13 bases sitting between them. The germline CDR1 and CDR2 sequences are SGHAT and FQNNGV. This CDR3 has 15 amino acids. The DNA for the CDR3 is TGTGCCAGCAGCTCGCGACAGATTTTCTCCTACGAGCAGTACTTC. Encoded protein: CASSSRQIFSYEQYF.

The rearrangement uses TRBV6-5 and TRBJ1-1; D possibly corresponds to TRBD1 (6 bases). Germline V gene lookup returns CDR1 MNHEY and CDR2 SVGAGI. The CDR3 length is 15 residues. V was shortened by 6 bases and J by 2 bases, with 16 bases between the two germline ends. This chain's CDR3 is CASSRRAGENTEAFF. The CDR3 DNA sequence: TGTGCCAGCAGCCGACGTGCAGGGGAAAACACTGAAGCTTTCTTT.

CDR3 residues: CAIGGESLNTEAFF. CDR3 in DNA: TGTGCCATCGGGGGGGAATCATTGAACACTGAAGCTTTCTTT. The chain recombines TRBV10-3 with TRBJ1-1; possible D gene TRBD1, 5 bases. V gave up 8 bases and J gave up 0 bases, with 13 bases separating them. Germline values: CDR1 ENHRY, CDR2 SYGVKD. CDR3 size: 14 residues.

This clone was seen once. The genes are TRBV19 and TRBJ1-3; 7 bases are a match to TRBD1. CDR1 and CDR2 (germline): LNHDA, SQIVND (reference sequence). V shed 5 bases and J 7 bases; nucleotides not matched to a gene: 11. The CDR3 totals 15 residues. The CDR3 coding sequence is TGTGCCAGTAGTCACAGGGGCTCTGTTGCGAACACCATATATTTT. This encodes CASSHRGSVANTIYF.

Only a few counts were recorded for this clone. This sequence joins TRBV2 and TRBJ1-2; 10 bases align to TRBD1. Germline V lookup: CDR1 SNHLY, CDR2 FYNNEI. Trimming cost V 0 bases and J 7 bases; bases outside gene matches: 8. The CDR3 spans 16 residues. The CDR3 DNA is TGTGCCAGCAGTGAAGCGCCCGGGACAGGGGCGGGTGGCTACACCTTC. Amino acid sequence: CASSEAPGTGAGGYTF.

The gene calls are TRBV2 and TRBJ2-1; the D is unclear. The germline gives CDR1 SNHLY, CDR2 FYNNEI. The CDR3 sequence is 16 residues long. Trimming took off 3 bases at V and 6 bases at J, with 18 bases between the two ends. CDR3 DNA sequence: TGTGCCAGCAGTGACAACCTAGGCTATGGCCTCAATGAGCAGTTCTTC. Residues: CASSDNLGYGLNEQFF.

The count of this clone is one. The rearrangement links TRBV6-5 to TRBJ2-1; D uncertain. Per the germline V gene, CDR1 is MNHEY and CDR2 is SVGAGI. V shed 5 bases and J shed 6 bases, with 11 bases lying between them. The CDR3 length is 13 residues. CDR3 sequence reads: CASSPAGGNEQFF. CDR3 nucleotides: TGTGCCAGCAGTCCGGCAGGTGGCAATGAGCAGTTCTTC.

This chain uses TRBV5-1 with TRBJ1-2; D possibly corresponds to TRBD1 (5 bases). The CDR3 is 15 amino acids. Germline CDR1 reads SGHRS; CDR2 reads YFSETQ. The ends were cut back, 0 bases at V and 2 bases at J, with 11 bases in the middle. The CDR3 here is CASSLALNRNYGYTF. CDR3 coding DNA: TGCGCCAGCAGCTTGGCATTGAACAGGAACTATGGCTACACCTTC.